The source of this T cell receptor (beta chain) is a study of blood T cell repertoires in COVID-19. Overall study context: PBMCs, B-cell-depleted T cells, or T cells were the source of the cDNA or gDNA that made up the material.

Seattle participants joined during active infection and were tracked over time. V shed 5 bases and J 3 bases; nucleotides not matched to a gene: 2. The CDR3 runs to 13 residues. The V gene's germline CDR1 is WNHNN and CDR2 SYGVQD (reference sequence). The repertoire was sequenced with immunoSEQ multiplex PCR; TCRdb's copy has only in-frame clones and lacks some. In the table there are 430,000 or so clones, about 87% of which are singletons. The rearrangement joins TRBV10-1 to TRBJ1-1, with 8 bases fitting TRBD1. Sequenced: peripheral blood. The clonotype was recovered from a young man with COVID-19, enrolled during active disease. CDR3 residues: CASSPDRDTEAFF. In nucleotides, the CDR3 is TGCGCCAGCAGTCCGGACAGGGACACTGAAGCTTTCTTT.